This T cell receptor (beta chain) was captured by sequencing in a study of PD-1 blockade in classical Hodgkin lymphoma. Whole-study results and caveats: The authors have not defined what causes the repertoire differences, possibly disease activity or prior therapy.

Each and every patient relapsed after autologous stem cell transplantation, and patients got differing brentuximab vedotin exposure. V lost 4 bases to trimming and J lost 5 bases, with 15 bases between them. This CDR3 comprises 15 residues. Germline values: CDR1 SGHDN, CDR2 FVKESK. A note on this clone: The antigen is undetermined.

The data were produced by immunoSEQ multiplex PCR, yet TCRdb's version contains in-frame clones alone and is incomplete. The repertoire holds around 65,000 clones, approximately 90% seen once, with over 12% in the top ten. The material sequenced was peripheral blood mononuclear cells (PBMCs), taken at baseline. The chain links TRBV14 to TRBJ2-1; TRBD1 is a possible D gene (6 bases). The sequence was collected from a human donor with classical Hodgkin lymphoma. CDR3 sequence (DNA): TGTGCCAGCAGCCTCCTCGCAGGGGCCCACAATGAGCAGTTCTTC. Amino acid sequence: CASSLLAGAHNEQFF.